A selection of T cell receptor beta chains follows, all from one sample in a study of CD8+CD57+ T cells in acquired aplastic anemia. TCRdb redid the calling of the reads with MiXCR, one entry per CDR3 protein. Found here are under 200,000 distinct CDR3 sequences, approximately 40% of them singletons; the top ten hold over 0.95%. The sample taken for sequencing was sorted CD4+, CD8+, or CD8+CD57+ T cells (not recorded which) from PBMCs. The receptors come from a human donor in good health. Both conserved end residues are part of each CDR3. Size is stated for part of the rows, as once, few or many counts, or as a class when the clone is expanded.

CASSLTQYGYTF	few	TRBV9
CASKSGTDSNQPQHF	-	TRBV5-1
CARSRGLAGVPYEQYF	-	TRBV30
CASSGGDRNSGANVLTF	many	TRBV5-6
CASSLTSGSSGANVLTF	many	TRBV5-1
CASSGTILAGADTQYF	few	TRBV4-2
CATSRGNGRGFF	many	TRBV15
CAISQGQGAAEAFF	few	TRBV10-3
CASSEGDRRAYEQYF	-	TRBV2
CASRSDGTDTQYF	-	TRBV5-1